The rows below give T cell receptor beta chains drawn from one sample of a study of blood T cell repertoires in COVID-19. TCRdb's table, derived via immunoSEQ multiplex PCR, lists solely in-frame clones and lacks some. The sample carries about 150,000 clones, about 80% recorded once. Sequenced sample: peripheral blood. Receptors were obtained from a human donor in a cohort sampled during active COVID-19. CDR3s include the opening cysteine and the closing phenylalanine or tryptophan. A D gene is named only where the DNA matches it firmly. Expanded clones get a size class; other rows say once, few or many, or leave the size out.

>TRBV5-1|.|.
CASSPTGGMNTEAFF
>TRBV7-8|.|.
CASGRDNTYEQYF
>TRBV7-7|TRBD2|.
CASSLGLAMNQETQYF
>TRBV6-2/TRBV6-3|TRBD2|.
CASSYIGTSLPVPDTQYF
>TRBV24-1|.|few
CATSDPGQAIETQYF
>TRBV6-5|.|.
CASSGTSQETQYF
>TRBV9|TRBD2|.
CASSVVAGGDTGELFF
>TRBV11-3|.|.
CASSLGRTVDEQYF
>TRBV7-7|.|.
CASSLDALSGETEQYF
>TRBV9|TRBD2|.
CASSAPGTSLDEQFF
>TRBV29-1|.|.
CSVEGDLPGDTQYF
>TRBV7-6|.|once
CASSFGEGGAASYEQYF
>TRBV2|TRBD2|.
CASSVRLAGADTQYF
>TRBV27|TRBD2|few
CASSGLAGGRDEQFF
>TRBV25-1|.|.
CASSGARGSQSETQYF
>TRBV21-1|.|.
CASSTQGLAGGPFHEQYF
>TRBV15|TRBD1|few
CATSRDQGQGPQHF
>TRBV2|.|few
CASRGGVAEAFF
>TRBV5-1|.|.
CASSLGDRGGTGELFF
>TRBV7-3|TRBD1|.
CASSRYTTGVQIGELFF
>TRBV11-1|.|.
CASSLEGQTDEKLFF
>TRBV9|.|once
CASSSGWSSGNTIYF
>TRBV2|TRBD1|.
CASSGQGLNQPQHF
>TRBV7-9|TRBD1|few
CASSRRRLGQGPDEQFF
>TRBV11-2|TRBD2|once
CASSPRGGRANEQFF
>TRBV6-6|.|.
CASSNTDRREKLFF
>TRBV7-2|TRBD2|.
CASSLAQRGGEETQYF
>TRBV10-3|.|.
CAISDIPQANNNSPLHF
>TRBV29-1|.|.
CSVVGYTEAFF
>TRBV12-3/TRBV12-4|.|.
CASSLTVYGYTF
>TRBV10-3|TRBD2|.
CAISEGASGYQDTQYF
>TRBV7-6|.|.
CASSVGWGAGANVLTF
>TRBV9|.|.
CASSGGQSSGNTIYF
>TRBV6-5|.|once
CASRASGGLYNEQFF
>TRBV7-2|TRBD1|.
CASSYLTGAGNTIYF
>TRBV18|TRBD1|few
CASSQGGPEAFF
>TRBV19|TRBD2|few
CASSMTSEYTGELFF
>TRBV7-2|.|.
CASTLPSGSRGGYTF
>TRBV9|.|.
CASSAPAGNTGELFF
>TRBV27|.|.
CASSPWGSTDTQYF
>TRBV6-5|.|.
CASTAGWETQYF
>TRBV14|TRBD2|.
CASSPRLAGGELFF
>TRBV5-1|TRBD2|.
CASSLVSSGRDEQFF
>TRBV5-1|.|.
CASSATGNGYGYTF
>TRBV9|TRBD2|.
CASSVSGGQETQYF
>TRBV7-2|.|few
CASSLTRGETQYF
>TRBV12-5|.|.
CASGASGANVLTF